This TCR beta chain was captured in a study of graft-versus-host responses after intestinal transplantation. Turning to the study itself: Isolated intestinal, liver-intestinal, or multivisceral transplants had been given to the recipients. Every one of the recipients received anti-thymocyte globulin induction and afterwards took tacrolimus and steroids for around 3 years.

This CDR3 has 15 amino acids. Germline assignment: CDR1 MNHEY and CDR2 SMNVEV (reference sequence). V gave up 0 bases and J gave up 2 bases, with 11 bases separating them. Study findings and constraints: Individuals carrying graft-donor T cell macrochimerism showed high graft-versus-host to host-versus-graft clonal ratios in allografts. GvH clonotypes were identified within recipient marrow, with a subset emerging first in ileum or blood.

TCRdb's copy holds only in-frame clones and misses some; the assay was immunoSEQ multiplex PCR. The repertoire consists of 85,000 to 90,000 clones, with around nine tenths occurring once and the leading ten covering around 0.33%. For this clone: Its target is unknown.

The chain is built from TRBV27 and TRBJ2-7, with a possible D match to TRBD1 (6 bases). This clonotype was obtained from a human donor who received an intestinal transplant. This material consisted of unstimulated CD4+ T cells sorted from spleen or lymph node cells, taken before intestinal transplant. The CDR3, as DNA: TGTGCCAGCAGTTTATCGACACAGGGCCCCTACGAGCAGTACTTC. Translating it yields CASSLSTQGPYEQYF.